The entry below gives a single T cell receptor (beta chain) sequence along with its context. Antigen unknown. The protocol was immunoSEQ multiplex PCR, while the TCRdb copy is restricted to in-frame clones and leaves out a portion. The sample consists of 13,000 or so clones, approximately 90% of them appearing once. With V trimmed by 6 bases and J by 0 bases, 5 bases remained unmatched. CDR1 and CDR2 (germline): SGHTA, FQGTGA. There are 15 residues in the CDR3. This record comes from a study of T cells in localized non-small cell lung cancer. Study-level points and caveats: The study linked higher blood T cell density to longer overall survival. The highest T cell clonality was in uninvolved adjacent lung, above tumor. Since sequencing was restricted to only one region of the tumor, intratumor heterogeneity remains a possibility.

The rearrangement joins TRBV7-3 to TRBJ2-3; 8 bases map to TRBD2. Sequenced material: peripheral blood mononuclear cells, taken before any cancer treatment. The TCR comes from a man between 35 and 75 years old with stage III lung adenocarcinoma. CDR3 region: CASRPSGSSTDTQYF. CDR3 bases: TGTGCCAGCAGACCAAGCGGGAGTAGCACAGATACGCAGTATTTT.